This T cell receptor beta chain was documented in a study of cytomegalovirus exposure and HLA in healthy donors. Study-level results: Researchers catalogued around 150 TCR beta chains as cytomegalovirus-associated. A later analysis found TCR association rates differed by HLA locus, highest for DRB1 and lowest for HLA-C. Fewer N-insertions than the roughly 600-donor mean were reportedly shown by an Asian-associated ancestry cluster in a later analysis.

13 Jbeta primers and 60 Vbeta primers were used for the PCR. Produced via immunoSEQ multiplex PCR; TCRdb's table is partial and in-frame only. The repertoire holds roughly 100,000 clones, 81% seen once, with about 9.3% in the top ten. On this clone: The antigen is not known.

Germline values: CDR1 SGHTA, CDR2 FQGNSA. V lost 7 bases and J lost 7, with 16 bases in between. This CDR3 is 13 amino acids long. This TCR came from a human donor in good health. The sequenced sample consisted of PBMCs. The chain uses TRBV7-2 and TRBJ1-2, with D possibly TRBD1 on 5 matching bases. CDR3 nucleotide sequence: TGTGCCAGCACCCGTCAGGGTATCGGTGGCTACACCTTC. Translated, it gives CASTRQGIGGYTF.